The clone carrying this TCR beta chain was observed once. The antigen is undetermined. The sample comes from a study of cytomegalovirus exposure and HLA in healthy donors. The overall study: Early release data held tens of millions of unique TCRs from HLA-typed donors. Study results and limitations: High sensitivity and specificity were reportedly achieved when the classifier diagnosed cytomegalovirus status. Later on, an analysis found that several of the most significant clusters appeared to be linked to common viral pathogens, which included parvovirus B19.

The CDR3 totals 14 residues. Germline-derived CDR1 and CDR2 are SGDLS and YYNGEE. V lost 2 bases, J lost 6 bases, and 12 bases lay in between. Both 60 Vbeta primers and 13 Jbeta primers went into the PCR. Assay used: immunoSEQ multiplex PCR; TCRdb lists only in-frame clones, some missing. The table shows about 98,000 clones, with approximately 79% occurring only once. This receptor was taken from a male donor in good health and CMV-seronegative. The chain recombines TRBV9 with TRBJ2-1, with TRBD2 as a possible D gene (6 bases). Sequencing used PBMCs. The CDR3 spells CASSVVLASNEQFF. As DNA, the CDR3 is TGTGCCAGCAGCGTCGTTCTAGCGTCCAATGAGCAGTTCTTC.